This entry is about one T cell receptor beta chain. Its antigen is currently not known. Qualities for individual bases were not recorded, and no much larger clone is one base off. Distinct nucleotide sequences in the sample also encode this CDR3. CDR1 and CDR2 were assigned from the germline V gene (reference sequence) as LNHDA and SQIVND. V is trimmed back by 3 bases and J by 0 bases, and the junction contains 0 bases that no gene match accounts for. The CDR3 contains 15 residues, cysteine and phenylalanine counted. The entry retains the CDR3 DNA only, 45 bases that are in frame from base 1. This entry is derived from a study of blood T cell repertoires in COVID-19 (dated by TCRdb to 2019 to 2021). Some background on the complete study: The collaborator samples originated in the United States, Italy and Spain and spanned the acute and convalescent phases of COVID-19. Subjects who had been exposed to COVID-19, were actively infected with it, or had recovered from it provided the deeply sampled blood TCRbeta repertoires that made up the dataset. The samples were drawn from two sources: the first 160 participants of the ongoing ImmuneRACE study, and 1,000 to 1,500 subjects contributed by 6 global collaborators. The sample metadata nearly always contained a de-identified subject ID, COVID-19 status, age in years and sex. The repertoires were released in a freely available public database meant as a resource for research on the immune response to SARS-CoV-2. Where HLA class I and class II types were available, the types were taken from metadata supplied by the sample provider, not from assay-based typing. The prospective study material was composed of cDNA or gDNA derived from T cells, B-cell-depleted T cells, or PBMCs.

TCRbeta CDR3 regions were amplified from genomic DNA using the immunoSEQ Assay, a bias-controlled multiplex PCR. Concerning the study's data processing: Within the assay, amplification of reference gene primers was used to estimate how many nucleated cells each sample contained. Sequence reads were collapsed and filtered to measure the absolute abundance of every unique TCRbeta CDR3 rearrangement. For each sample, productive Simpson clonality was calculated as the square root of Simpson's diversity index across productive rearrangements. TCRdb re-hosts the immuneACCESS table, in-frame sequences only. Its copies lack some clones; in the studies checked, an unresolved V gene accounts for under half of them, and the cause for the rest is not known. That table is the source of V, J and clone size, and D and trimming were worked out from the DNA. The sample records about 120,000 clones, around 81% of which are singletons. The top ten clones comprise about an eighth of the sample.

What the study reported, not specific to this receptor: Clinical and demographic metadata were provided uncurated, with the amount varying by source and participant.

Each collaborating institution followed its own protocols to collect whole blood in K2EDTA tubes. For TCRbeta analysis, collaborator samples were shipped as frozen whole blood, as isolated PBMCs, or as DNA extracted from either sample type. The TCR comes from a man between 60 and 75 years old with acute or convalescent COVID-19. The specimen sequenced was peripheral blood. The rearrangement joined TRBV19 to TRBJ2-1, with TRBD2 identical over 9 junction bases. The CDR3 is CASSISGSSYNEQFF. The DNA is as follows: TGTGCCAGTAGTATTAGCGGGAGCTCCTACAATGAGCAGTTCTTC.